This TCR beta chain was sequenced in a study of blood T cell repertoires in COVID-19. Study-level information: Researchers got acute and convalescent COVID-19 samples from the United States, Italy and Spain. Sample material is recorded as cDNA or gDNA derived from T cells, B-cell-depleted T cells, or PBMCs.

In the original processing: Cell counts per sample came from amplifying reference gene primers. Profiling relied on immunoSEQ multiplex PCR, and the TCRdb table lists in-frame clones only, not all of them. V and J calls and clone size come straight from that table; D and trimming were deduced from the DNA. This sample has about 140,000 clones, with 84% found just once. Assignments of participants to cohorts depended upon their own reported clinical history. This CDR3 contains 13 residues. CDR1 is SGHTA, CDR2 FQGNSA, per germline. Trimming took off 6 bases at V and 3 bases at J, with 8 bases between the two ends. This clone is a singleton in its sample.

The sequenced sample consisted of PBMCs or T cells enriched from blood (not recorded which). This chain joins TRBV7-2 and TRBJ2-2, with a possible D match to TRBD2 (5 bases). The sequence derives from a woman between 45 and 65 years old with acute COVID-19. In DNA form, the CDR3 reads TGTGCCAGCAGACGGGATGACACCGGGGAGCTGTTTTTT. Translating gives CASRRDDTGELFF.